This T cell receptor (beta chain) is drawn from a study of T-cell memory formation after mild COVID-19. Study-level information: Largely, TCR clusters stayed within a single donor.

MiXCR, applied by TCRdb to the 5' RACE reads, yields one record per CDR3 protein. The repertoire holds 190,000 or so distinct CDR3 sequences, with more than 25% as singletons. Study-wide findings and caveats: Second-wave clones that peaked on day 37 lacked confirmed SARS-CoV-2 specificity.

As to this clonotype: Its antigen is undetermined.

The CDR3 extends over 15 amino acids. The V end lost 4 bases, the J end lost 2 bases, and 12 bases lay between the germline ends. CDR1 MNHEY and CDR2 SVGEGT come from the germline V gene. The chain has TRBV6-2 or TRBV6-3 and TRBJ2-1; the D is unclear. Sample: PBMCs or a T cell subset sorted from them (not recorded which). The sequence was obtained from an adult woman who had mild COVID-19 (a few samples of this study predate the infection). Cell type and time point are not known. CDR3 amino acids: CASSSSSRAYNEQFF. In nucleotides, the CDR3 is TGTGCCAGCAGTTCCTCGTCTAGGGCCTACAATGAGCAGTTCTTC.